This T cell receptor (beta chain) originates from a study of cytomegalovirus exposure and HLA in healthy donors. Looking at the study overall: Per a later analysis, the approximately 690 first-cohort and 120 validation repertoires shared one platform. Study conclusions and caveats: Reportedly, cytomegalovirus status was diagnosed with high sensitivity and specificity. There were some public TCRs occurring in many donors, but most TCR sequences were rare.

Profiling relied on immunoSEQ multiplex PCR, and the TCRdb table lists in-frame clones only, not all of them. Among fewer than 400,000 clones listed, nearly 90% were seen once. In the case of this clone: What it binds is unknown.

CDR3 length equals 15 residues. V lost 0 bases and J lost 4, with 12 bases in between. Germline CDR1 reads LGHNA; CDR2 reads YSLEER. The receptor was isolated from a man aged 30 to 45 in good health and CMV-seronegative. The J gene is TRBJ1-1, the V gene TRBV4-3, with D possibly being TRBD1 (6 bases). Sequenced input: PBMCs. CDR3 coding DNA: TGCGCCAGCAGCCAAGATCCGGGGGGGGCCACTGAAGCTTTCTTT. It specifies CASSQDPGGATEAFF.